The 6 T cell receptor beta chains below all came from one sample that was sequenced in a study of shared clonotypes between healthy human individuals. Clones were sequenced by immunoSEQ multiplex PCR, and TCRdb holds only the in-frame ones, with some missing. The sample has hundreds of thousands of clones; approximately 80% are singletons. Sequenced sample: PBMCs. The receptors come from a woman aged 40 to 50 in good health. Some clones in this sample may be carry-over from other donors' samples.

The CDR3 loop reads CAYATGEATNEKLFF. The CDR3 DNA reads TGTGCCTACGCTACAGGGGAAGCAACTAATGAAAAACTGTTTTTT. The chain recombines TRBV30 with TRBJ1-4; 7 nucleotides agree with TRBD1. The CDR3 runs to 15 residues. After removal of 7 bases from V and 0 bases from J, the junction contained 8 bases not matched to a gene. Germline V gives CDR1 GTSNPN, CDR2 SVGIG (reference sequence).

This clone has a handful of counts. Other DNA sequences from this sample encode an identical CDR3 as well. The chain joins TRBV5-1 to TRBJ2-5, with TRBD1 matching over 7 bases. This CDR3 has 14 amino acids. J was trimmed by 2 bases and V by 4 bases; bases with no gene match: 5. Germline V CDR1 and CDR2: SGHRS, YFSETQ. The CDR3 DNA reads TGCGCCAGCAGCCCCGGGACAGTACAAGAGACCCAGTACTTC. Translation gives CASSPGTVQETQYF.

The V and J genes are TRBV6-1 and TRBJ1-5; 9 bases agree with TRBD1. The germline V gene encodes CDR1 MNHNS and CDR2 SASEGT. Trimming cost V 4 bases and J 0 bases; bases outside gene matches: 7. CDR3 size: 17 residues. The CDR3 DNA reads as TGTGCCAGCAGTGCGGGACAGGGAGTCTATAGCAATCAGCCCCAGCATTTT. Its protein is CASSAGQGVYSNQPQHF.

In DNA form, the CDR3 reads TGTGCCAGCAGCCTGTCGGGACAGGGTACCTATGGCTACACCTTC. This encodes CASSLSGQGTYGYTF. V gene TRBV9 combines with J gene TRBJ1-2; TRBD1 matches 9 bases. The CDR3 spans 15 residues. Germline CDR1 and CDR2: SGDLS and YYNGEE. The V gene end was trimmed by 4 bases and the J gene end by 4 bases; junction bases not matched to a gene: 8.

The chain combines TRBV7-9 with TRBJ2-6; D gene uncertain. The V end lost 2 bases, the J end lost 1 base, and 6 bases lay between the germline ends. The CDR3 is made up of 15 amino acids. Looked up from germline, CDR1 is SEHNR and CDR2 is FQNEAQ (reference sequence). In DNA form, the CDR3 reads TGTGCCAGCAGCTTAATGGGGTCTGGGGCCAACGTCCTGACTTTC. Amino acid sequence: CASSLMGSGANVLTF.

The chain employs TRBV6-5 and TRBJ1-5; the D is unclear. The ends were cut back, 4 bases at V and 6 bases at J, with 4 bases in the middle. CDR3 size: 11 residues. Germline V gene sequence: CDR1 MNHEY, CDR2 SVGAGI. CDR3 nucleotide sequence: TGTGCCAGCAGTTTGGGTCAGCCCCAGCATTTT. Translating gives CASSLGQPQHF.